These T cell receptor beta chains were read from a single sample in a study of T-cell reconstitution after alpha-beta-depleted transplantation in children. TCRdb called the PCR reads again in MiXCR, with one record for every CDR3 protein. The data show some 250,000 distinct CDR3 sequences, about 12% seen once. The sample consisted of PBMCs from the stem cell graft donor, taken from the stem cell graft. These receptors were obtained from a human donor who donated a stem cell graft to a child with acute lymphoblastic leukemia. Both conserved end residues are part of each CDR3. The D gene is left open where the match is weak. Clone size is stated in some rows and not others, as once, few, many or a class when expanded.

d_gene | abundance | j_gene | v_gene | CDR3aa | CDR3nt
TRBD1 | few | TRBJ1-1 | TRBV4-2 | CASSQRTGGIRSAFF | TGTGCCAGCAGCCAAAGGACAGGGGGCATTAGATCAGCTTTCTTT
NA | many | TRBJ2-7 | TRBV27 | CASSFGAGEDEQYF | TGTGCCAGCAGTTTTGGTGCAGGGGAAGACGAGCAGTACTTC
NA | NA | TRBJ2-7 | TRBV18 | CASSPRAGAKVDEQYF | TGTGCCAGCTCACCACGAGCAGGGGCGAAGGTCGACGAGCAGTACTTC
NA | many | TRBJ2-2 | TRBV4-2 | CASSQEEGQELFF | TGTGCCAGCAGCCAAGAAGAGGGCCAGGAGCTGTTTTTT
TRBD2 | many | TRBJ2-1 | TRBV6-2/TRBV6-3 | CASSYSPAGGIYNEQFF | TGTGCCAGCAGTTACTCGCCAGCGGGGGGTATCTACAATGAGCAGTTCTTC
NA | many | TRBJ1-5 | TRBV27 | CASSFSRNSNQPQHF | TGTGCCAGCAGTTTCTCCAGGAATAGCAATCAGCCCCAGCATTTT
NA | few | TRBJ2-2 | TRBV5-6 | CASSPNTITGELFF | TGTGCCAGCAGCCCGAACACAATCACCGGGGAGCTGTTTTTT
NA | few | TRBJ1-5 | TRBV6-1 | CASSDEGTGGNQPQHF | TGTGCCAGCAGTGATGAGGGGACGGGAGGCAATCAGCCCCAGCATTTT
TRBD1 | few | TRBJ1-2 | TRBV30 | CAWSVPGGPTSLGYTF | TGTGCCTGGAGTGTCCCAGGGGGACCTACCTCCCTCGGCTACACCTTC
TRBD1 | NA | TRBJ1-5 | TRBV2 | CAGSMGQGGNQPQHF | TGTGCCGGCAGTATGGGACAGGGAGGTAATCAGCCCCAGCATTTT
NA | many | TRBJ2-1 | TRBV5-1 | CASSLVVGSSYNEQFF | TGCGCCAGCAGCTTGGTAGTGGGTTCCTCCTACAATGAGCAGTTCTTC
NA | many | TRBJ2-5 | TRBV24-1 | CATSDPGQSETQYF | TGTGCCACCAGTGACCCTGGACAGTCAGAGACCCAGTACTTC
TRBD2 | NA | TRBJ2-7 | TRBV18 | CASSPSGLALYEQYF | TGTGCCAGCTCACCCTCGGGACTAGCGCTCTACGAGCAGTACTTC
TRBD1 | many | TRBJ2-7 | TRBV18 | CASSPTGVGQQYF | TGTGCCAGCTCACCGACAGGGGTGGGACAGCAGTACTTC
NA | many | TRBJ2-2 | TRBV14 | CASTHSTGELFF | TGTGCCAGCACCCACAGCACCGGGGAGCTGTTTTTT
NA | many | TRBJ2-2 | TRBV9 | CASSVEGGELFF | TGTGCCAGCAGCGTAGAGGGCGGGGAGCTGTTTTTT
TRBD1 | many | TRBJ1-2 | TRBV6-5 | CASSTIPGTVYGYTF | TGTGCCAGCAGTACTATACCCGGGACAGTTTATGGCTACACCTTC
NA | many | TRBJ1-2 | TRBV3-1 | CASSPAGAPSYYGYTF | TGTGCCAGCAGCCCAGCAGGGGCCCCCTCCTACTATGGCTACACCTTC
TRBD1 | few | TRBJ2-1 | TRBV12-3/TRBV12-4 | CASSLPGQGNHNEQFF | TGTGCCAGCAGTCTACCGGGACAGGGGAACCACAATGAGCAGTTCTTC
NA | many | TRBJ2-5 | TRBV5-1 | CASSLQGAQETQYF | TGCGCCAGCAGCTTGCAAGGGGCCCAAGAGACCCAGTACTTC
NA | few | TRBJ1-1 | TRBV7-2 | CASSRQKGAFF | TGTGCCAGCAGCCGCCAGAAGGGGGCTTTCTTT
NA | many | TRBJ2-5 | TRBV3-1 | CASSQAEGGTQYF | TGTGCCAGCAGCCAAGCGGAGGGAGGGACCCAGTACTTC
TRBD1 | many | TRBJ1-2 | TRBV6-2/TRBV6-3 | CASSGQGSGYTF | TGTGCCAGCAGCGGACAGGGAAGTGGCTACACCTTC
NA | NA | TRBJ2-1 | TRBV6-1 | CASSRRESYNEQFF | TGTGCCAGCAGTCGCCGGGAATCTTACAATGAGCAGTTCTTC
TRBD1 | many | TRBJ2-1 | TRBV10-3 | CAISRDRDEQFF | TGTGCCATCAGCCGGGACAGGGATGAGCAGTTCTTC
NA | NA | TRBJ2-3 | TRBV7-2 | CASSLPASDTDTQYF | TGTGCCAGCAGCTTACCCGCTAGCGACACAGATACGCAGTATTTT
NA | many | TRBJ1-1 | TRBV12-3/TRBV12-4 | CASQAGTEAFF | TGTGCCAGCCAAGCCGGGACTGAAGCTTTCTTT
NA | NA | TRBJ1-5 | TRBV3-1 | CASSQEVYERGRQPQHF | TGTGCCAGCAGCCAAGAAGTTTATGAGAGGGGAAGACAGCCCCAGCATTTT
TRBD1 | NA | TRBJ2-3 | TRBV6-2/TRBV6-3 | CASSVRDRVTDTQYF | TGTGCCAGCAGTGTCCGGGACAGAGTAACAGATACGCAGTATTTT
NA | many | TRBJ2-5 | TRBV6-2/TRBV6-3 | CASSYARAQYF | TGTGCCAGCAGTTACGCCCGAGCCCAGTACTTC
TRBD1 | few | TRBJ1-1 | TRBV4-2 | CASSQDETGGIRMNTEAFF | TGTGCCAGCAGCCAAGATGAGACAGGGGGGATTCGAATGAACACTGAAGCTTTCTTT
NA | once | TRBJ2-4 | TRBV7-9 | CASSSKNIQYF | TGTGCCAGCAGCTCCAAGAACATTCAGTACTTC
TRBD2 | many | TRBJ2-1 | TRBV5-6 | CASSPLVAGVYNEQFF | TGTGCCAGCAGCCCCCTGGTAGCGGGGGTCTACAATGAGCAGTTCTTC
NA | NA | TRBJ1-1 | TRBV21-1 | CASSKVGTGDRPTEAFF | TGTGCCAGCAGCAAAGTAGGGACAGGTGATAGGCCCACTGAAGCTTTCTTT
NA | NA | TRBJ2-7 | TRBV20-1 | CSARALTGSYEQYF | TGCAGTGCTAGAGCATTGACAGGATCCTACGAGCAGTACTTC
NA | few | TRBJ1-6 | TRBV27 | CASSISGNSPLHF | TGTGCCAGCAGCATTTCCGGAAACTCACCCCTCCACTTT
NA | many | TRBJ2-1 | TRBV3-1 | CASSQVRDEQFF | TGTGCCAGCAGCCAAGTTAGGGATGAGCAGTTCTTC
NA | many | TRBJ2-5 | TRBV9 | CASSVGVNSPWETQYF | TGTGCCAGCAGCGTAGGGGTCAACTCACCGTGGGAGACCCAGTACTTC
TRBD1 | many | TRBJ2-4 | TRBV27 | CASSRRQGKNIQYF | TGTGCCAGCAGTCGCCGACAGGGGAAAAACATTCAGTACTTC
NA | many | TRBJ1-5 | TRBV28 | CASSSEAGALQPQHF | TGTGCCAGCAGTTCCGAAGCGGGGGCCCTTCAGCCCCAGCATTTT
NA | many | TRBJ2-2 | TRBV12-3/TRBV12-4 | CASGLWQNTGELFF | TGTGCCAGCGGACTCTGGCAGAACACCGGGGAGCTGTTTTTT
TRBD1 | many | TRBJ1-5 | TRBV6-1 | CASIDRGYWGNQPQHF | TGTGCCAGCATTGACAGGGGGTATTGGGGCAATCAGCCCCAGCATTTT
NA | many | TRBJ1-3 | TRBV24-1 | CATGGLTGHSGNTIYF | TGTGCCACCGGGGGGCTAACAGGCCACTCTGGAAACACCATATATTTT
NA | NA | TRBJ1-2 | TRBV20-1 | CSARKGTTSYGYTF | TGCAGTGCTAGAAAAGGGACTACCTCCTATGGCTACACCTTC
NA | many | TRBJ1-1 | TRBV28 | CASSYMGGAFF | TGTGCCAGCAGTTACATGGGGGGGGCTTTCTTT